The source of this TCR beta chain is a study of CD8 T cells in Susac syndrome. Sequencing targeted TCR beta in T cells from blood (CD8+ and CD4+). With random hexamers, roughly 0.45 to 1 ug RNA was reverse transcribed. Multiplex immunoSEQ PCR targeted 54 Vbeta and 13 Jbeta TCR beta segments. TCRdb itself ran the immunoSEQ multiplex PCR reads through MiXCR, one entry per CDR3 protein. The table shows 150,000 to 200,000 distinct CDR3 sequences, with approximately 96% occurring only once. V lost 6 bases to trimming and J lost 10 bases, with 13 bases between them. The CDR3 length is 12 residues. The receptor comes from a human donor with multiple sclerosis. Sequencing was performed on CD4+ T cells from PBMCs. The rearrangement links TRBV12-3 or TRBV12-4 to TRBJ2-1; D not certain. DNA of the CDR3: TGTGCCAGCAGCCGGACCCCGCAGGAGCAGTTCTTC. Protein product: CASSRTPQEQFF.